This T cell receptor beta chain was profiled in a study of blood T cell repertoires in COVID-19. On the study more broadly: Donors in the United States, Italy and Spain gave samples during acute or convalescent COVID-19.

Produced via immunoSEQ multiplex PCR; TCRdb's table is partial and in-frame only. The sample includes some 180,000 clones, more than 80% of them seen just once. The clonotype was recovered from an older woman with acute or convalescent COVID-19. The source material was peripheral blood.

Here the CDR3 reads CASSFPRTGGATGAGQPQHF. The CDR3 nucleotides are TGTGCCAGCAGTTTCCCCCGGACAGGGGGCGCAACGGGAGCCGGTCAGCCCCAGCATTTT. The gene calls are TRBV28 and TRBJ1-5; 11 bases map to TRBD1. This CDR3 contains 20 residues. With V trimmed by 3 bases and J by 6 bases, 19 bases remained unmatched. Per the germline V gene, CDR1 is MDHEN and CDR2 is SYDVKM.